The 22 T cell receptor beta chains presented below share a single source sample, sequenced in a study of control samples from healthy donors and cancer patients. Repertoires were generated with immunoSEQ multiplex PCR, while TCRdb's copy carries only in-frame clones and drops some. The sample yields 80,000 or so clones, around nine tenths seen once. The sample was blood. These receptors originate from a middle-aged man in good health.

The V and J genes are TRBV7-9 and TRBJ2-7; D uncertain. The V gene lost 5 bases and the J gene lost 3 bases, with 8 bases spanning the gap. Germline loops: CDR1 SEHNR, CDR2 FQNEAQ (reference sequence). This CDR3 region has 12 residues. The CDR3 DNA reads TGTGCCAGCAGCACGTCGGGCTACGAGCAGTACTTC. Protein product: CASSTSGYEQYF.

This rearrangement joins TRBV28 to TRBJ1-2, with no clear D. The V end was cut by 6 bases, the J end by 1 base, with 6 bases between. Germline V gene sequence: CDR1 MDHEN, CDR2 SYDVKM. This CDR3 has 12 amino acids. This CDR3 reads CASSRGNYGYTF. As DNA, the CDR3 is TGTGCCAGCAGCAGAGGTAACTATGGCTACACCTTC.

This clone was counted once. The V gene is TRBV14, the J gene TRBJ1-2, with D unresolved. V dropped 0 bases and J dropped 6 bases, with 17 bases sitting between them. Germline loops: CDR1 SGHDN, CDR2 FVKESK. The CDR3 is made up of 16 amino acids. This CDR3 is CASSQEERGLGDGYTF. DNA of the CDR3: TGTGCCAGCAGCCAAGAGGAAAGAGGGCTCGGGGATGGCTACACCTTC. The variable domain in full, completed from reference TRBV14 and TRBJ1-2, reads EAGVTQFPSHSVIEKGQTVTLRCDPISGHDNLYWYRRVMGKEIKFLLHFVKESKQDESGMPNNRFLAERTGGTYSTLKVQPAELEDSGVYFCASSQEERGLGDGYTFGSGTRLTVV.

The V gene is TRBV5-6, the J gene TRBJ2-7; D perhaps matches TRBD1 (5 bases). CDR3 size: 15 residues. V was pared by 0 bases and J by 0 bases, with 10 bases between. CDR1 SGHDT and CDR2 YYEEEE come from the germline V gene. The chain's CDR3 is CASSLVGQGSYEQYF. The CDR3 region has the DNA TGTGCCAGCAGCTTGGTAGGGCAGGGCTCCTACGAGCAGTACTTC.

V and J are TRBV11-2 and TRBJ2-5; tentatively, D is TRBD1 (5 bases). Germline V CDR1 and CDR2: SGHAT, FQNNGV. The CDR3 extends over 16 amino acids. With 1 base removed from V and 1 base from J, the gap between germline ends came to 13 bases. The CDR3 spells CASSLATDTFQETQYF. In nucleotides, the CDR3 is TGTGCCAGCAGCTTAGCCACGGACACTTTCCAAGAGACCCAGTACTTC.

The CDR3 DNA reads as TGCGCCAGCAGCTTGGCCACAGGGGGGTTGGTGAACACTGAAGCTTTCTTT. Translating it yields CASSLATGGLVNTEAFF. The chain has TRBV5-1 and TRBJ1-1; TRBD1 matches at 8 bases. CDR3 length equals 17 residues. The germline CDR1 and CDR2 sequences are SGHRS and YFSETQ. With 0 bases clipped from V and 0 bases from J, the junction kept 7 bases outside the gene matches.

V is TRBV4-2 and J is TRBJ2-7, with 7 bases lining up with TRBD2. The CDR3 has 16 amino acids. Looked up from germline, CDR1 is LGHNA and CDR2 is YNFKEQ. V gave up 4 bases and J gave up 0 bases; unmatched junction bases: 9. CDR3 DNA: TGTGCCAGCAGCCTCCAGGGAGGGTCCAGCTCCTACGAGCAGTACTTC. It is translated as CASSLQGGSSSYEQYF.

The chain is built from TRBV7-9 and TRBJ1-4; no clear D gene. This CDR3 is 14 amino acids long. The germline CDR1 and CDR2 sequences are SEHNR and FQNEAQ (reference sequence). V was trimmed by 1 base and J by 5 bases, leaving 8 bases between them. As DNA, the CDR3 is TGTGCCAGCAGCTTAGTAGGGTTAAATGAAAAACTGTTTTTT. This codes for CASSLVGLNEKLFF.

V usage is TRBV6-2 or TRBV6-3 and J usage is TRBJ2-7; the D gene could be TRBD1 or TRBD2 (6 bases each). V was cut by 6 bases and J by 11 bases, with 23 bases left in between. Germline V lookup: CDR1 MNHEY, CDR2 SVGEGT. The CDR3 runs to 14 residues. Here the CDR3 reads CASSQAGHDIMEYF. CDR3 nucleotide sequence: TGTGCCAGCAGCCAGGCGGGACATGACATTATGGAGTACTTC.

The rearrangement links TRBV2 to TRBJ2-5; D is possibly TRBD1 or TRBD2 (5 bases each). Trimming left V 6 bases short and J 2 bases short, with 16 bases between. CDR3 length: 15 residues. From germline, CDR1 is SNHLY and CDR2 FYNNEI. CDR3 DNA sequence: TGTGCCAGCAGGGGGACCGGACTCCGACAAGAGACCCAGTACTTC. The encoded protein is CASRGTGLRQETQYF. The full variable domain, rest sourced from reference TRBV2 and TRBJ2-5, is EPEVTQTPSHQVTQMGQEVILRCVPISNHLYFYWYRQILGQKVEFLVSFYNNEISEKSEIFDDQFSVERPDGSNFTLKIRSTKLEDSAMYFCASRGTGLRQETQYFGPGTRLLVL.

V gene TRBV5-4 combines with J gene TRBJ1-2; 8 bases line up with TRBD1. Germline values: CDR1 SGHNT, CDR2 YYREEE (reference sequence). The CDR3 is 13 residues long. J lost 8 bases, V lost 1 base, and 4 bases had no gene match. DNA of the CDR3: TGTGCCAGCAGCTTGAAACAGGGGGGAGGCTACACCTTC. It yields the protein CASSLKQGGGYTF. Combining the CDR3 with reference TRBV5-4 and TRBJ1-2 gives the whole variable domain ETGVTQSPTHLIKTRGQQVTLRCSSQSGHNTVSWYQQALGQGPQFIFQYYREEENGRGNFPPRFSGLQFPNYSSELNVNALELDDSALYLCASSLKQGGGYTFGSGTRLTVV.

This chain connects TRBV6-6 to TRBJ1-1; a possible D gene is TRBD1 (5 bases). Germline lookup yields CDR1 MNHNY and CDR2 SVGAGI (reference sequence). Trimming shortened V by 4 bases and J by 0 bases, and 15 bases separated the two germline ends. The CDR3 sequence is 16 residues long. CDR3 amino acids: CASSSGGEHMNTEAFF. The DNA of the CDR3 is TGTGCCAGCAGTTCCGGGGGTGAGCACATGAACACTGAAGCTTTCTTT.

Only a few counts were recorded for this clone. The chain combines TRBV6-4 with TRBJ1-3, with D possibly TRBD1 on 5 matching bases. Looked up from germline, CDR1 is MRHNA and CDR2 is SNTAGT. This CDR3 spans 15 amino acids. The V gene lost 4 bases and the J gene lost 4 bases, with 14 bases spanning the gap. CDR3 sequence (DNA): TGTGCCAGCAGTGCCTCGTGGGGGTCCGGAAACACCATATATTTT. Translating it yields CASSASWGSGNTIYF.

This clone has more than one count but fewer than ten. The J gene is TRBJ1-2, the V gene TRBV7-8; 10 nucleotides agree with TRBD1. The CDR3 is made up of 15 amino acids. Germline CDR1 reads SGHVS; CDR2 reads FQNEAQ. Trimming at V came to 2 bases and at J to 8 bases, leaving 8 bases not matched to a gene. The CDR3 coding sequence is TGTGCCAGCAGCTTAACAATTAGGACAGGGGGAGGCTACACCTTC. Protein: CASSLTIRTGGGYTF. The variable domain in full, with the rest retrieved from reference TRBV7-8 and TRBJ1-2, is GAGVSQSPRYKVAKRGQDVALRCDPISGHVSLFWYQQALGQGPEFLTYFQNEAQLDKSGLPSDRFFAERPEGSVSTLKIQRTQQEDSAVYLCASSLTIRTGGGYTFGSGTRLTVV.

This chain uses TRBV18 with TRBJ2-2, with D possibly TRBD2 on 5 matching bases. Germline V CDR1 and CDR2: KGHSH, LQKENI. Deletions cut 6 bases from V and 7 bases from J, with 12 bases between. This CDR3 contains 13 residues. Here the CDR3 DNA reads TGTGCCAGCTCCGGGATCTTGTTCGGGGAGCTGTTTTTT. Its translation: CASSGILFGELFF.

In this sample, this clone turned up once. This chain connects TRBV2 to TRBJ1-1; possibly TRBD1 for D (6 bases). The CDR3 runs 15 residues. V was trimmed by 6 bases and J by 4 bases, leaving 18 bases between them. Germline V gene lookup returns CDR1 SNHLY and CDR2 FYNNEI. The CDR3 here is CASSGSRGTFTEAFF. DNA for the CDR3: TGTGCCAGCAGCGGTTCGAGGGGGACCTTCACTGAAGCTTTCTTT.

The genes are TRBV9 and TRBJ1-2; D uncertain. Trimming left V 2 bases short and J 8 bases short, with 16 bases between. CDR3 length: 14 amino acids. Germline V gives CDR1 SGDLS, CDR2 YYNGEE. The CDR3 loop reads CASSVGTAPLGYTF. CDR3 nucleotide sequence: TGTGCCAGCAGCGTGGGTACGGCCCCCTTGGGCTACACCTTC.

The chain couples TRBV6-5 to TRBJ2-6; D is uncertain. CDR3 size: 13 residues. Trimming stripped 10 bases from V and 0 bases from J, with 7 bases between. The V gene's germline CDR1 is MNHEY and CDR2 SVGAGI. The CDR3 nucleotides read TGTGCCACCGAGAGCTCTGGGGCCAACGTCCTGACTTTC. It encodes CATESSGANVLTF.

This rearrangement joins TRBV2 to TRBJ2-7, with D possibly TRBD1 on 6 matching bases. The CDR3 has 14 amino acids. Looked up from germline, CDR1 is SNHLY and CDR2 is FYNNEI. The ends were cut back, 5 bases at V and 4 bases at J, with 15 bases in the middle. In DNA, the CDR3 is TGTGCCAGCAGTCCACAGGGTTCCAGATACGAGCAGTACTTC. This translates into CASSPQGSRYEQYF.

The V call is TRBV4-1, the J call TRBJ2-7; tentative D call: TRBD2 (6 bases). The CDR3 extends over 16 amino acids. The ends were cut back, 8 bases at V and 2 bases at J, with 22 bases in the middle. The V gene's germline CDR1 is MGHRA and CDR2 YSYEKL. CDR3 sequence (DNA): TGCGCCAGCCCGACAAACCCGGAGGGATTTCCCTACGAGCAGTACTTC. It translates to CASPTNPEGFPYEQYF.

The rearrangement uses TRBV6-5 and TRBJ1-2, with 8 bases identical to TRBD1. The V gene end was trimmed by 6 bases and the J gene end by 8 bases; junction bases not matched to a gene: 2. Germline assignment: CDR1 MNHEY and CDR2 SVGAGI. The CDR3 is made up of 11 amino acids. The CDR3 reads CASRDREGYTF. In nucleotides, the CDR3 is TGTGCCAGCAGGGACAGGGAGGGCTACACCTTC.

V and J are TRBV3-1 (or the pseudogene TRBV3-2) and TRBJ2-3; 8 bases map to TRBD2. Looked up from germline, CDR1 is LGHDT and CDR2 is YNNKEL (reference sequence). The CDR3 runs to 15 residues. J gave up 2 bases and V 4 bases, and 5 bases lay outside the gene matches. CDR3 bases: TGTGCCAGCAGCCTACGGACTAGCAACACAGATACGCAGTATTTT. This encodes CASSLRTSNTDTQYF.